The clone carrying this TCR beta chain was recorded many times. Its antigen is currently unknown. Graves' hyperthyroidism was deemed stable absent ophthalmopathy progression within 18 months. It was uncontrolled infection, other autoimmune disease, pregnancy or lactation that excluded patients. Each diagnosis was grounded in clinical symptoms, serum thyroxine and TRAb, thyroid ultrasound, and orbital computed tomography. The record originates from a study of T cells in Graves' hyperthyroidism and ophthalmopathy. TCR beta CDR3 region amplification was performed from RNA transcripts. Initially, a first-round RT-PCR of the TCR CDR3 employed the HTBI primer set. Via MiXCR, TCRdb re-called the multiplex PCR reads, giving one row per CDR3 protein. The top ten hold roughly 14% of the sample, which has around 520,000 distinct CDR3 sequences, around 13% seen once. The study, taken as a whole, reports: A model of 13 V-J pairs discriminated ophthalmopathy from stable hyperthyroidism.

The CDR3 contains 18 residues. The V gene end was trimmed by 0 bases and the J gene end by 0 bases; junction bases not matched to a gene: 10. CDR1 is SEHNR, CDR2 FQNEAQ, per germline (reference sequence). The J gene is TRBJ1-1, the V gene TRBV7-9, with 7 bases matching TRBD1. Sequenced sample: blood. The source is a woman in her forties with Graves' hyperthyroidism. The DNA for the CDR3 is TGTGCCAGCAGCTTAGCGCAGAGGACAGGAGTAATGAACACTGAAGCTTTCTTT. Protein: CASSLAQRTGVMNTEAFF.